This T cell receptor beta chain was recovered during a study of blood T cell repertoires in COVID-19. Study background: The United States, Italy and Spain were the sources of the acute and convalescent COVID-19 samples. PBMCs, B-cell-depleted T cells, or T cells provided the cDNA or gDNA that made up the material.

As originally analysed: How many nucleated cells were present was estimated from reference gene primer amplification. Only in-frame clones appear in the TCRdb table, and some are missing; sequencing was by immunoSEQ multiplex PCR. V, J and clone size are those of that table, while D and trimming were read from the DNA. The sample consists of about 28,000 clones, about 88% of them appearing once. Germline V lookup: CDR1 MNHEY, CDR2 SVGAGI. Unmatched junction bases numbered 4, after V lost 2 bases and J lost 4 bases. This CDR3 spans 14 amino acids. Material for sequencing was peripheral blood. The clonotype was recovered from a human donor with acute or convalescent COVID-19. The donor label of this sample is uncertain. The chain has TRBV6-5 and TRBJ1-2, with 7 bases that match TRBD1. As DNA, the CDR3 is TGTGCCAGCAGTTACGACAGGGCCCCCTATGGCTACACCTTC. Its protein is CASSYDRAPYGYTF.